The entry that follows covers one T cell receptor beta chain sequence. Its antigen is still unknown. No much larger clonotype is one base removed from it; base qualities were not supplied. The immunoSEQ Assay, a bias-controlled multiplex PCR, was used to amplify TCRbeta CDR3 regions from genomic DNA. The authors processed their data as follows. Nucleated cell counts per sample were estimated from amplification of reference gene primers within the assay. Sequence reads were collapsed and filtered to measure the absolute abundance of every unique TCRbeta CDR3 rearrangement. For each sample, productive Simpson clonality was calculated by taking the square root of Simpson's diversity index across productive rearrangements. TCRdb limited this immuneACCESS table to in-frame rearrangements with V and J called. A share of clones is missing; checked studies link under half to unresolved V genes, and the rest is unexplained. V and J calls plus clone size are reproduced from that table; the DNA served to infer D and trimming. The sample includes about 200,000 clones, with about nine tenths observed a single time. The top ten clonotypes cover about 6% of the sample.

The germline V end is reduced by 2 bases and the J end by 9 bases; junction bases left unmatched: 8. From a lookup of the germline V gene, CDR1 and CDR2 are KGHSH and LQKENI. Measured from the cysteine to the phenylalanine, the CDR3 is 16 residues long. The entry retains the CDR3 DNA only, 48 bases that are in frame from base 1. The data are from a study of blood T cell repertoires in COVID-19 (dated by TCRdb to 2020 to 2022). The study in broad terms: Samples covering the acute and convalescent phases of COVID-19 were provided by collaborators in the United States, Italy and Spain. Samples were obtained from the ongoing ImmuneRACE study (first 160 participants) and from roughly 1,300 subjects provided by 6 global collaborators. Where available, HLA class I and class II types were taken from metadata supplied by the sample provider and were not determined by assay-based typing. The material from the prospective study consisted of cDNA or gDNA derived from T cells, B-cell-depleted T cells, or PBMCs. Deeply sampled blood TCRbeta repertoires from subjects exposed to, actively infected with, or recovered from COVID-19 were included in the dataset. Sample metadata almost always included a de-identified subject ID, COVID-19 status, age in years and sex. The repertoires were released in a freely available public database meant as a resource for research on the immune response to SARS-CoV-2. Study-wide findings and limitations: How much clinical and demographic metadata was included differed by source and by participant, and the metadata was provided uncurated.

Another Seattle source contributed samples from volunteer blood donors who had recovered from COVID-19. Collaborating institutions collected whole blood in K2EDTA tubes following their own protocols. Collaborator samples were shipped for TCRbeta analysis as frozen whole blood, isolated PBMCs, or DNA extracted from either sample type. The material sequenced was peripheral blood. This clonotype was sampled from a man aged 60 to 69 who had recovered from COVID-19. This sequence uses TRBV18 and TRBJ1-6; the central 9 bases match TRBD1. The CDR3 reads CASSPTDRGQGSPLHF. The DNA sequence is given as TGTGCCAGCTCACCAACCGACAGGGGACAGGGTTCACCCCTCCACTTT.